One and the same sample provided the 12 T cell receptor beta chains below, sequenced in a study of cytomegalovirus exposure and HLA in healthy donors. The PCR ran on 60 Vbeta and 13 Jbeta primers. Measured with immunoSEQ multiplex PCR; TCRdb has only the in-frame clones, and not every one. The data contain approximately 180,000 clones, 70% to 75% of them singletons. Sequenced material: PBMCs. The receptors come from a male donor in good health and CMV-seronegative.

This sequence joins TRBV10-3 and TRBJ1-5; 7 bases fit TRBD1. CDR3 length: 18 amino acids. The germline V gene has CDR1 ENHRY and CDR2 SYGVKD. Germline trimming cut 1 base from V and 1 base from J; bases unmatched to any gene: 10. CDR3 amino acids: CAISEYPTGVGSNQPQHF. The CDR3 DNA reads as TGTGCCATCAGTGAGTACCCAACAGGGGTGGGAAGCAATCAGCCCCAGCATTTT.

This chain links TRBV9 with TRBJ2-1, with a weak D call TRBD2 (5 bases). This CDR3 comprises 13 residues. The germline gives CDR1 SGDLS, CDR2 YYNGEE. V lost 3 bases and J lost 4, with 8 bases in between. This chain's CDR3 is CASSGTRYNEQFF. The DNA of the CDR3 is TGTGCCAGCAGCGGTACTAGATACAATGAGCAGTTCTTC. Looking up the rest from reference TRBV9 and TRBJ2-1 gives the full variable domain: DSGVTQTPKHLITATGQRVTLRCSPRSGDLSVYWYQQSLDQGLQFLIQYYNGEERAKGNILERFSAQQFPDLHSELNLSSLELGDSALYFCASSGTRYNEQFFGPGTRLTVL.

This clone appeared a single time. Other DNA sequences in this sample translate to the same CDR3. V gene TRBV4-2 combines with J gene TRBJ2-7; perhaps TRBD1 as D (6 bases). Germline CDR1 is LGHNA and CDR2 is YNFKEQ. The CDR3 has 14 residues. V was cut by 1 base and J by 4 bases, with 11 bases left in between. The CDR3 region is CASSQGTARYEQYF. In nucleotides, the CDR3 is TGTGCCAGCAGCCAAGGGACAGCAAGATACGAGCAGTACTTC.

This clone was seen a few times. V gene TRBV6-5 combines with J gene TRBJ2-5; tentatively, D is TRBD1 (5 bases). The J call may be faulty, since TRBJ2-7 better matches the DNA end. The CDR3 has 11 amino acids. Germline V lookup: CDR1 MNHEY, CDR2 SVGAGI. CDR3 loop: CASTQGGEQYF. CDR3 DNA sequence: TGTGCCAGCACTCAGGGCGGCGAGCAGTACTTC.

The chain couples TRBV6-5 to TRBJ2-3; D not resolved. Trimming removed 2 bases from V and 0 bases from J, with 9 bases in between. From germline, CDR1 is MNHEY and CDR2 SVGAGI. There are 15 residues in the CDR3. The CDR3, as DNA: TGTGCCAGCAGTTACCTCCGTCGGAGCACAGATACGCAGTATTTT. Its translation: CASSYLRRSTDTQYF.

The chain couples TRBV4-2 to TRBJ1-3; D not certain. Trimming removed 0 bases from V and 0 bases from J, with 6 bases in between. Germline CDR1 LGHNA, CDR2 YNFKEQ. This CDR3 spans 15 amino acids. The CDR3 here is CASSQDPSSGNTIYF. Here the CDR3 DNA reads TGTGCCAGCAGCCAAGATCCGAGCTCTGGAAACACCATATATTTT.

V is TRBV2 and J is TRBJ2-2; 9 bases are a match to TRBD1. V lost 0 bases, J lost 1 base, and 0 bases stayed unmatched. The V gene's germline CDR1 is SNHLY and CDR2 FYNNEI. The CDR3 spans 16 residues. The CDR3 DNA reads TGTGCCAGCAGTGAAGCGGGACAGGGGAACACCGGGGAGCTGTTTTTT. This codes for CASSEAGQGNTGELFF. Supplemented by reference TRBV2 and TRBJ2-2, the full variable domain reads EPEVTQTPSHQVTQMGQEVILRCVPISNHLYFYWYRQILGQKVEFLVSFYNNEISEKSEIFDDQFSVERPDGSNFTLKIRSTKLEDSAMYFCASSEAGQGNTGELFFGEGSRLTVL.

The chain is built from TRBV6-1 and TRBJ1-1; 7 nucleotides match TRBD1. The CDR3 is 12 residues long. Germline CDR1 MNHNS, CDR2 SASEGT. V was clipped by 0 bases and J by 11 bases; unmatched bases: 3. The CDR3 region has the DNA TGTGCCAGCAGTGAAGCGACAGGGAGCGCTTTCTTT. It translates to CASSEATGSAFF.

This chain joins TRBV7-3 and TRBJ2-2; TRBD1 matches 8 bases. Losses at the gene ends were 5 bases for V and 6 bases for J; bases not matched to a gene: 2. The CDR3 consists of 13 residues. The germline gives CDR1 SGHTA, CDR2 FQGTGA. The CDR3 here is CASSVDRAGELFF. Written as DNA, the CDR3 is TGTGCCAGCAGCGTGGACAGGGCCGGGGAGCTGTTTTTT. Full variable domain (outside the CDR3, taken from reference TRBV7-3 and TRBJ2-2): GAGVSQTPSNKVTEKGKYVELRCDPISGHTALYWYRQSLGQGPEFLIYFQGTGAADDSGLPNDRFFAVRPEGSVSTLKIQRTERGDSAVYLCASSVDRAGELFFGEGSRLTVL.

The table lists this clone with a few counts. The chain combines TRBV7-9 with TRBJ2-3, with D possibly TRBD2 on 5 matching bases. Germline-derived CDR1 and CDR2 are SEHNR and FQNEAQ (reference sequence). The CDR3 is 13 residues long. V was cut by 3 bases and J by 5 bases, with 9 bases left in between. The CDR3 nucleotides are TGTGCCAGCAGCTTCGTCCGGGGAGATACGCAGTATTTT. Its translation is CASSFVRGDTQYF.

CDR3: CATNKIAGTYNEQFF. In DNA form, the CDR3 reads TGTGCCACCAACAAAATAGCGGGCACCTACAATGAGCAGTTCTTC. The V gene is TRBV15, the J gene TRBJ2-1; 7 bases line up with TRBD2. CDR3 length: 15 amino acids. Trimming took 7 bases from V and 2 from J; bases not matched to a gene: 8. The germline gives CDR1 LNHNV, CDR2 YYDKDF (reference sequence).

This clone was seen just once. The gene calls are TRBV7-9 and TRBJ2-7; D possibly corresponds to TRBD2 (5 bases). V gave up 4 bases and J gave up 5 bases, with 21 bases separating them. This CDR3 contains 16 residues. Germline values: CDR1 SEHNR, CDR2 FQNEAQ (reference sequence). CDR3 protein: CASSSRTYDEVHEQYF. The DNA for the CDR3 is TGTGCCAGCAGCTCCCGGACTTACGACGAAGTCCACGAGCAGTACTTC.